This T cell receptor (beta chain) was obtained from a study of CD8+ T cells in alopecia areata. Study results and limitations: Lesional scalp, especially alopecia totalis/universalis, showed higher clonality than normal scalp.

Germline values: CDR1 MNHNS, CDR2 SASEGT. V trimming: 3 bases; J trimming: 6 bases; junction bases outside the gene matches: 8. The CDR3 runs to 17 residues. Sample treatment: oral pan-JAK inhibitor, 5-10 mg twice daily. RNA was isolated and reverse transcribed to cDNA, the sequencing template. Libraries were prepared by immunoSEQ multiplex PCR; TCRdb keeps only in-frame clonotypes and omits some of them. The repertoire holds about 210,000 clones, 30% to 40% seen once, with 0.48% in the top ten. At least ten counts were recorded for this clone. Its antigen is currently unknown. This clonotype originated in a human donor with alopecia areata. The chain employs TRBV6-1 and TRBJ2-3, with 14 positions matching TRBD2. The sample here was CD4+ T cells sorted from blood, taken around week 30, from a patient treated with tofacitinib. The CDR3 region has the DNA TGTGCCAGCAGTGATTCGGGACTAGCGGGGGCCGGCGATACGCAGTATTTT. As protein: CASSDSGLAGAGDTQYF.